These 10 T cell receptor beta chains were all obtained from the same sample, sequenced in a study of blood T cell repertoires in COVID-19. Produced via immunoSEQ multiplex PCR; TCRdb's table is partial and in-frame only. The data contain approximately 440,000 clones, about 90% of them singletons. The sequenced material came from PBMCs or T cells enriched from blood (not recorded which). The receptors stem from a woman aged 18-35 years who had recovered from COVID-19.

The chain uses TRBV4-1 and TRBJ1-1, with D possibly matching TRBD1 (6 bases). Germline CDR1 reads MGHRA; CDR2 reads YSYEKL. The CDR3 sequence is 15 residues long. The V end lost 4 bases, the J end lost 4 bases, and 16 bases lay between the germline ends. In DNA form, the CDR3 reads TGCGCCAGCAGCCTTAAAGAAGGGGGTGGCACTGAAGCTTTCTTT. It specifies CASSLKEGGGTEAFF.

The rearrangement joins TRBV5-5 to TRBJ1-4; the D is unclear. The ends were cut back, 0 bases at V and 7 bases at J, with 16 bases in the middle. Germline CDR1 SGHKS, CDR2 YYEKEE (reference sequence). The CDR3 loop spans 16 amino acids. CDR3 sequence (DNA): TGTGCCAGCAGCTTGGTAGGCGGGGTGATCGGTGAAAAACTGTTTTTT. Its protein product is CASSLVGGVIGEKLFF.

This chain connects TRBV11-2 to TRBJ1-4; TRBD1 matches 7 bases. J lost 8 bases, V lost 1 base, and 1 base had no gene match. This CDR3 contains 13 residues. Per the germline V gene, CDR1 is SGHAT and CDR2 is FQNNGV. This CDR3 is CASSLGTGEKLFF. The DNA for the CDR3 is TGTGCCAGCAGCTTAGGGACAGGCGAAAAACTGTTTTTT.

This chain connects TRBV12-5 to TRBJ1-5; TRBD1 is a possible D gene (6 bases). The CDR3 has 14 residues. The germline V and J ends were trimmed by 2 bases and 7 bases, with 12 bases remaining between them. CDR1 is LGHNT and CDR2 is FRNRAP in the germline V gene. The CDR3 region is CASGLPGQVQPQHF. The CDR3 nucleotides read TGTGCTAGTGGTTTGCCGGGACAAGTACAGCCCCAGCATTTT.

The chain uses TRBV6-5 and TRBJ2-3, with 8 bases identical to TRBD1. Germline V gene data show CDR1 as MNHEY and CDR2 as SVGAGI. CDR3 length: 15 residues. J gave up 3 bases and V 8 bases, and 10 bases lay outside the gene matches. CDR3 DNA sequence: TGTGCCAGCTTGCGGCGACAGGGGATAACAGATACGCAGTATTTT. Residues: CASLRRQGITDTQYF.

V and J are TRBV4-1 and TRBJ1-2, with D unresolved. This CDR3 has 16 residues. The V end lost 0 bases, the J end lost 4 bases, and 15 bases lay between the germline ends. Germline V gene data show CDR1 as MGHRA and CDR2 as YSYEKL. CDR3 sequence: CASSQDRLRIGYGYTF. The CDR3 coding sequence is TGCGCCAGCAGCCAAGACCGCCTCAGGATAGGCTATGGCTACACCTTC.

This sequence joins TRBV5-1 and TRBJ2-7; perhaps TRBD1 as D (6 bases). This CDR3 comprises 14 residues. V gave up 0 bases and J gave up 5 bases, with 12 bases separating them. Germline CDR1 reads SGHRS; CDR2 reads YFSETQ. The CDR3 region is CASSLDRVGDEQYF. The CDR3 nucleotides read TGCGCCAGCAGCTTGGACAGGGTTGGAGACGAGCAGTACTTC.

CDR3 DNA: TGCGCCAGCAGCTTTGACACTTCCTACGAGCAGTACTTC. This translates into CASSFDTSYEQYF. V usage is TRBV5-1 and J usage is TRBJ2-7; D unclear. This CDR3 is 13 amino acids long. Germline V gene sequence: CDR1 SGHRS, CDR2 YFSETQ. V was cut by 2 bases and J by 1 base, with 7 bases left in between.

This chain links TRBV5-4 with TRBJ2-3; TRBD2 matches 10 bases. Losses at the gene ends were 2 bases for V and 5 bases for J; bases not matched to a gene: 5. The CDR3 has 15 residues. From germline, CDR1 is SGHNT and CDR2 YYREEE (reference sequence). CDR3 nucleotides: TGTGCCAGCAGCTTCAGCGGGGGGGCGGAAGATACGCAGTATTTT. Its translation is CASSFSGGAEDTQYF.

This clone turned up a few times. This rearrangement joins TRBV12-5 to TRBJ2-5; D is unresolved. V lost 2 bases and J lost 8, with 15 bases in between. The CDR3 runs 14 residues. From germline, CDR1 is LGHNT and CDR2 FRNRAP. The CDR3 reads CASGLPQNQVTQYF. Written as DNA, the CDR3 is TGTGCTAGTGGTTTGCCCCAAAATCAGGTCACCCAGTACTTC.